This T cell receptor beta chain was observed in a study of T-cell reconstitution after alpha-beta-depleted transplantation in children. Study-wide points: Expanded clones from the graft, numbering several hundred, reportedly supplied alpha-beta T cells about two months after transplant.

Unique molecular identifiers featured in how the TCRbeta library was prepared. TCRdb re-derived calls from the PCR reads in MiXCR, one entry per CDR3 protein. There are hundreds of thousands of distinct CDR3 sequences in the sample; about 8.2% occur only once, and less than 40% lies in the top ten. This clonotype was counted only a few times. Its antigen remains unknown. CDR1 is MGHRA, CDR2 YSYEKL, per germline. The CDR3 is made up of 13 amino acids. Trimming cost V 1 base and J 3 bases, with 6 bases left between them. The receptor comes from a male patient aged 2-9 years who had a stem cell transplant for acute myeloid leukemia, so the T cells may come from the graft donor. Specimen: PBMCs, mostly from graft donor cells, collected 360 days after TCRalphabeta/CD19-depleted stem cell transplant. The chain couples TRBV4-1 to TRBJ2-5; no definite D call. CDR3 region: CASSQVGEETQYF. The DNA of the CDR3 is TGCGCCAGCAGCCAAGTCGGTGAAGAGACCCAGTACTTC.